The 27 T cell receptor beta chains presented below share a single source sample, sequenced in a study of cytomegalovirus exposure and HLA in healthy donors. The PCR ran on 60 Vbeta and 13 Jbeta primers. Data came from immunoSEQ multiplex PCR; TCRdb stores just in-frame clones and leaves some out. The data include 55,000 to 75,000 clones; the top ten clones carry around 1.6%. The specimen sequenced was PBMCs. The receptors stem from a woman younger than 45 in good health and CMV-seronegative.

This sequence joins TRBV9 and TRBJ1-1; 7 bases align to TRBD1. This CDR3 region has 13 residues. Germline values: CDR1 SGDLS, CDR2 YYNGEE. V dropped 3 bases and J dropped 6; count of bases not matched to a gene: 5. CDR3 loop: CASSATGSSEAFF. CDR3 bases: TGTGCCAGCAGCGCGACAGGGTCGTCTGAAGCTTTCTTT.

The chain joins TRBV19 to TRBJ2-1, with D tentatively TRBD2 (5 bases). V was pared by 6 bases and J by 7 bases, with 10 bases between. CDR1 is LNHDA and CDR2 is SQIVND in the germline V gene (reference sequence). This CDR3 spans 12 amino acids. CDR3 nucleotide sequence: TGTGCCAGTAGCAGCCCGGGGAATGAGCAGTTCTTC. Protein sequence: CASSSPGNEQFF. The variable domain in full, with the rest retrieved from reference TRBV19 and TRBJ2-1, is DGGITQSPKYLFRKEGQNVTLSCEQNLNHDAMYWYRQDPGQGLRLIYYSQIVNDFQKGDIAEGYSVSREKKESFPLTVTSAQKNPTAFYLCASSSPGNEQFFGPGTRLTVL.

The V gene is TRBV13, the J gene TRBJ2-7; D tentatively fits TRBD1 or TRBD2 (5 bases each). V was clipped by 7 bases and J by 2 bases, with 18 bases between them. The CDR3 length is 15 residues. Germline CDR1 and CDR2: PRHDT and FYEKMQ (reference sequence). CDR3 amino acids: CASTIGAEEAYEQYF. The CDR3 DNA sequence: TGTGCCAGCACCATAGGGGCAGAGGAGGCCTACGAGCAGTACTTC.

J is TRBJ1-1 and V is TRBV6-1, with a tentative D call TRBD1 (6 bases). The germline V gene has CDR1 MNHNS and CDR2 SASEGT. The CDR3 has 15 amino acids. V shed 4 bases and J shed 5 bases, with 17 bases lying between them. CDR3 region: CASSALQGVWTEAFF. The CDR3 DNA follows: TGTGCCAGCAGTGCTTTACAGGGTGTGTGGACTGAAGCTTTCTTT.

The CDR3 nucleotides read TGTGCCAGCAGTCAGGGACTAGCTAGGACAGATACGCAGTATTTT. Protein product: CASSQGLARTDTQYF. This rearrangement joins TRBV6-5 to TRBJ2-3, with TRBD2 identical over 9 bases. J lost 3 bases, V lost 5 bases, and 6 bases had no gene match. This CDR3 spans 15 amino acids. The germline V gene encodes CDR1 MNHEY and CDR2 SVGAGI.

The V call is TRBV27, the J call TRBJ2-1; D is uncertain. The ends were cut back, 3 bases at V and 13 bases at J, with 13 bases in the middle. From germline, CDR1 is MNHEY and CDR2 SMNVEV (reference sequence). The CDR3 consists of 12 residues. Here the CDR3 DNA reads TGTGCCAGCAGTTTTGACGGGTGGCGTCAGTTCTTC. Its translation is CASSFDGWRQFF.

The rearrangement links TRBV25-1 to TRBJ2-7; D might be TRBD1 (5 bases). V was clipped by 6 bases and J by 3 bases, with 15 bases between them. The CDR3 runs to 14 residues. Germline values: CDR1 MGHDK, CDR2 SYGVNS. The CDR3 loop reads CASSISDTSYEQYF. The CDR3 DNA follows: TGTGCCAGCAGCATTTCGGACACAAGCTACGAGCAGTACTTC.

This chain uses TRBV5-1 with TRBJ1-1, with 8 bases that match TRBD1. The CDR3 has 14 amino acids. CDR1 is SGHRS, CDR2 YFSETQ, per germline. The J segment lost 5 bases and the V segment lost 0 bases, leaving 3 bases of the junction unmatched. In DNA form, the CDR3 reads TGCGCCAGCAGCTTGGGGACAGGGACTACTGAAGCTTTCTTT. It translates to CASSLGTGTTEAFF.

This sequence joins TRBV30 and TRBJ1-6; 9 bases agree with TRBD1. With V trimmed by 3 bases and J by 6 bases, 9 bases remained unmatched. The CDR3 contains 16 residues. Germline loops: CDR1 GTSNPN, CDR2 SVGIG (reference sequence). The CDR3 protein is CAWRSTGTGTNSPLHF. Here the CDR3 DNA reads TGTGCCTGGAGGTCCACCGGGACAGGGACTAATTCACCCCTCCACTTT.

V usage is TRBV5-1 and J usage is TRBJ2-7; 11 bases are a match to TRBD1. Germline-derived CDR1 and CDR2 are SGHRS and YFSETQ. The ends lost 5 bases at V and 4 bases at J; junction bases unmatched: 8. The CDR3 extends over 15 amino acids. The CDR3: CASSFGQGALYEQYF. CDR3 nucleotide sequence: TGCGCCAGCAGTTTTGGACAGGGGGCGCTGTACGAGCAGTACTTC.

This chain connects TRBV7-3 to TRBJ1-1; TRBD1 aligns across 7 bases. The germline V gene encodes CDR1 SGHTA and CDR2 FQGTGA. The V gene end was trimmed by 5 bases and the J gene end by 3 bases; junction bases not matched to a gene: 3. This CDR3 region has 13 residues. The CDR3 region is CASSRDSHTEAFF. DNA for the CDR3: TGTGCCAGCAGCCGGGACAGTCACACTGAAGCTTTCTTT. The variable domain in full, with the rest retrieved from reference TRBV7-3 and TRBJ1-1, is GAGVSQTPSNKVTEKGKYVELRCDPISGHTALYWYRQSLGQGPEFLIYFQGTGAADDSGLPNDRFFAVRPEGSVSTLKIQRTERGDSAVYLCASSRDSHTEAFFGQGTRLTVV.

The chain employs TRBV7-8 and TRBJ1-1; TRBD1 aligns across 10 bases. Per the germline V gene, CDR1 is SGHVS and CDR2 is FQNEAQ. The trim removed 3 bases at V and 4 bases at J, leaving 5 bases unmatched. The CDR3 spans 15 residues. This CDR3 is CASSLGDRGSTEAFF. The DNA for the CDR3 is TGTGCCAGCAGCTTGGGGGACAGGGGCTCCACTGAAGCTTTCTTT.

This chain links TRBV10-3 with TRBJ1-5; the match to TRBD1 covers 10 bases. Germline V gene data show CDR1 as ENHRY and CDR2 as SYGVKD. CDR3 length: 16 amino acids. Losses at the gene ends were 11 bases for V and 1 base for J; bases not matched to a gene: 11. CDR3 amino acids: CASRRQGADSNQPQHF. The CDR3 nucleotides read TGTGCCTCAAGGAGACAGGGGGCTGACAGCAATCAGCCCCAGCATTTT.

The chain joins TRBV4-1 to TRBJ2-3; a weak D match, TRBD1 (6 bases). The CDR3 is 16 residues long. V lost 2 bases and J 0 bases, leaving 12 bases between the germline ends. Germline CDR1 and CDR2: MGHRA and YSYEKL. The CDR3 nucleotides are TGCGCCAGCAGCCAATCGACAGGACCCAGCACAGATACGCAGTATTTT. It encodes CASSQSTGPSTDTQYF.

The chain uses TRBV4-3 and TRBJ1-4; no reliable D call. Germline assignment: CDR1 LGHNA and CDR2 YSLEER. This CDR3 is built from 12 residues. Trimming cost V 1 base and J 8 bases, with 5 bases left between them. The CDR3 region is CASSQGREKLFF. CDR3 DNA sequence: TGCGCCAGCAGCCAAGGTCGGGAAAAACTGTTTTTT.

In DNA form, the CDR3 reads TGCGCCAGCAGCTTGGTTCGGGGGGCGTCCTACAATGAGCAGTTCTTC. Encoded protein: CASSLVRGASYNEQFF. J is TRBJ2-1 and V is TRBV5-1; a weak D match, TRBD2 (7 bases). The V end lost 0 bases, the J end lost 1 base, and 11 bases lay between the germline ends. This CDR3 has 16 amino acids. CDR1 SGHRS and CDR2 YFSETQ come from the germline V gene.

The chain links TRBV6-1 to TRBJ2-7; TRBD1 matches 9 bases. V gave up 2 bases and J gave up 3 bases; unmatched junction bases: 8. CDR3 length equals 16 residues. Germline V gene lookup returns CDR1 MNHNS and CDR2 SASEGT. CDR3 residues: CASSELGTGKGYEQYF. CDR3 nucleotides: TGTGCCAGCAGTGAACTCGGGACAGGGAAGGGCTACGAGCAGTACTTC.

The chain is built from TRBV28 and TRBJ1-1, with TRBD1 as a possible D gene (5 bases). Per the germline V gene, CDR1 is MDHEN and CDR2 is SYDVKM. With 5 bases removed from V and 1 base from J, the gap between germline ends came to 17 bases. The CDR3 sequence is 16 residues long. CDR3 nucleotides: TGTGCCAGCAGTCAAAGGGCCCGGGGGAGGAACACTGAAGCTTTCTTT. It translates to CASSQRARGRNTEAFF.

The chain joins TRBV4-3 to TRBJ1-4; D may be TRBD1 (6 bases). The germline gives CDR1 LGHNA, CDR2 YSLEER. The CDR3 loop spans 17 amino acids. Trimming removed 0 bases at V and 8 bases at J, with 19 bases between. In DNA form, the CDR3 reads TGCGCCAGCAGCCAAGAACCCGGACAGCCCCTGAGGGAAAAACTGTTTTTT. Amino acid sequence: CASSQEPGQPLREKLFF.

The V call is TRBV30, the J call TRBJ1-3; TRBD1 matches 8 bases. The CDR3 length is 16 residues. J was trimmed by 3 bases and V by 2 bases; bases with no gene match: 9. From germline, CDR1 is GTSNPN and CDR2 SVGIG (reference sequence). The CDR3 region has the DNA TGTGCCTGGAGTAAGGACAGGGTCCCTCTTGGAAACACCATATATTTT. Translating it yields CAWSKDRVPLGNTIYF.

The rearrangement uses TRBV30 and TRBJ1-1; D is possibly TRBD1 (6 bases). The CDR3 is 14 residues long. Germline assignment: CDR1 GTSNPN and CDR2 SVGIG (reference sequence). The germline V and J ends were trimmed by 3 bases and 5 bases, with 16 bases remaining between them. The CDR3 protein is CAWRVGQSTTEAFF. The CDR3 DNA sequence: TGTGCCTGGAGAGTCGGACAGTCGACAACTGAAGCTTTCTTT.

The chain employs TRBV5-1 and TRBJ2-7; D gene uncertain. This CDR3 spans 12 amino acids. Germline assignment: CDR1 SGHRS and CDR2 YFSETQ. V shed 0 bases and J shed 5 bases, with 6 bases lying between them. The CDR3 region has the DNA TGCGCCAGCAGCTTGGAGCGCGACGAGCAGTACTTC. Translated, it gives CASSLERDEQYF.

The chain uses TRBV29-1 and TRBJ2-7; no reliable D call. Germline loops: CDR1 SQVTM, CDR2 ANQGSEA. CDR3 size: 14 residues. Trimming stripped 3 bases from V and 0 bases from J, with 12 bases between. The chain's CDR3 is CSVEWAGLSYEQYF. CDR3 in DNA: TGCAGCGTTGAGTGGGCAGGCCTCTCCTACGAGCAGTACTTC.

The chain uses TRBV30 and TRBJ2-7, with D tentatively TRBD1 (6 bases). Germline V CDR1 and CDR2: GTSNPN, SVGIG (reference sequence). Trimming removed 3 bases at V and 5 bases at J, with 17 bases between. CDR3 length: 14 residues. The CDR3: CAWRVLGARNEQYF. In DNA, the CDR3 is TGTGCCTGGAGGGTGTTGGGGGCGCGTAACGAGCAGTACTTC.

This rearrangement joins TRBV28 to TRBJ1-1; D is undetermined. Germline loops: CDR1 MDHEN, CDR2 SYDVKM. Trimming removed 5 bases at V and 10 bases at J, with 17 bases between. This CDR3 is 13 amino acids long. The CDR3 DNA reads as TGTGCCAGCAGTCGGGTGGACGGACGGGGAGCTTTCTTT. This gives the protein CASSRVDGRGAFF.

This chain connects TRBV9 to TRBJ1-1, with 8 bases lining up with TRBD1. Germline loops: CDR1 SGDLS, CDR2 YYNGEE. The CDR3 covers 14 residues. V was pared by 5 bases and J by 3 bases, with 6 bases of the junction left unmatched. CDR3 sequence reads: CASRRQDRDTEAFF. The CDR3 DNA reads TGTGCCAGCAGGCGACAGGACAGGGACACTGAAGCTTTCTTT. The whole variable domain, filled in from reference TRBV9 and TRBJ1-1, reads DSGVTQTPKHLITATGQRVTLRCSPRSGDLSVYWYQQSLDQGLQFLIQYYNGEERAKGNILERFSAQQFPDLHSELNLSSLELGDSALYFCASRRQDRDTEAFFGQGTRLTVV.

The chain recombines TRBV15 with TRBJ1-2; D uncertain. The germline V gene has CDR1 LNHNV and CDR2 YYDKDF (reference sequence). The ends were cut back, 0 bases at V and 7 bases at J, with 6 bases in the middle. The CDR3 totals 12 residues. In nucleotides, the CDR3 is TGTGCCACCAGCAGAGAGGAGGGTGGCTACACCTTC. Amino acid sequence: CATSREEGGYTF. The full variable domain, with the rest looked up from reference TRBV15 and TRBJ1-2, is DAMVIQNPRYQVTQFGKPVTLSCSQTLNHNVMYWYQQKSSQAPKLLFHYYDKDFNNEADTPDNFQSRRPNTSFCFLDIRSPGLGDTAMYLCATSREEGGYTFGSGTRLTVV.